The present entry profiles one TCR beta chain with its context. This specimen comes from a study of blood T cell repertoires in COVID-19. The assay was immunoSEQ multiplex PCR, and TCRdb's table has in-frame clones only and misses some. The sample includes 190,000 or so clones, roughly nine tenths seen only once; the top ten take more than 2%. V gave up 0 bases and J gave up 6 bases; unmatched junction bases: 3. The CDR3 contains 13 residues. In germline, CDR1 is SQVTM, CDR2 ANQGSEA. Participants spanned ages roughly 18 to 95 years and resided in 20 to 30 US areas. The source of this sequence is a woman in her 30s who had recovered from COVID-19. The sequencing input was PBMCs or T cells enriched from blood (not recorded which). The chain joins TRBV29-1 to TRBJ1-1; 8 bases fit TRBD1. In DNA form, the CDR3 reads TGCAGCGTTGAAGATCGGACAGGGCCTGAAGCTTTCTTT. Protein product: CSVEDRTGPEAFF.